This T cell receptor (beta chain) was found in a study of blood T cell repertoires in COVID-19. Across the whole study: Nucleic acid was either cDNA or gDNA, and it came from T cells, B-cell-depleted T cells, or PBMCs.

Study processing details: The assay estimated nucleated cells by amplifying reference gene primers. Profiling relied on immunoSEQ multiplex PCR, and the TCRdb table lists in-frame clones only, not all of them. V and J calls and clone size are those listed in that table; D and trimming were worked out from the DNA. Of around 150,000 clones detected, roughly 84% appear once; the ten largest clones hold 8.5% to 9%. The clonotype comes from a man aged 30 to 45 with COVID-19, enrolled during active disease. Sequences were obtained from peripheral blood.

CDR3 sequence reads: CAWSVRGGETQYF. The DNA of the CDR3 is TGTGCCTGGAGTGTTCGGGGGGGAGAGACCCAGTACTTC. The chain links TRBV30 to TRBJ2-5; 8 nucleotides agree with TRBD2. Germline CDR1 reads GTSNPN; CDR2 reads SVGIG (reference sequence). The ends lost 0 bases at V and 4 bases at J; junction bases unmatched: 1. This CDR3 has 13 amino acids.